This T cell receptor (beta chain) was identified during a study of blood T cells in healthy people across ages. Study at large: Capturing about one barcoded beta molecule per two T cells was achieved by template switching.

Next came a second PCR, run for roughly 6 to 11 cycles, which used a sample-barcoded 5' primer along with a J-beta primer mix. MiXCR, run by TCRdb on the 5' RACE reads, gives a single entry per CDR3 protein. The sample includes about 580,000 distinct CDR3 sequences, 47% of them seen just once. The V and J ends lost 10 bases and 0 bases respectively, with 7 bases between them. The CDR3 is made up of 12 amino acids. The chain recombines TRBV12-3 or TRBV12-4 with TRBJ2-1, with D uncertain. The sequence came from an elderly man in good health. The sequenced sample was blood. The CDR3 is CATRNSYNEQFF. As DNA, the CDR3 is TGTGCCACAAGGAACTCCTACAATGAGCAGTTCTTC.